A single sample is the source of the 23 T cell receptor beta chains below, sequenced in a study of cytomegalovirus exposure and HLA in healthy donors. Assay: immunoSEQ multiplex PCR; the TCRdb copy retains only in-frame clones and omits some. The data hold some 270,000 clones, with 70% to 90% observed a single time. Sequencing was done on a sample of PBMCs. These receptors all come from a woman under 30 in good health and CMV-seronegative.

V usage is TRBV5-1 and J usage is TRBJ2-7; TRBD1 is a possible D gene (6 bases). V was cut by 2 bases and J by 6 bases, with 15 bases left in between. The germline V gene has CDR1 SGHRS and CDR2 YFSETQ. The CDR3 length is 14 residues. CDR3 nucleotides: TGCGCCAGCAGCTTCGGGCTAGAGGGGGTCGAGCAGTACTTC. Translating gives CASSFGLEGVEQYF.

The V call is TRBV27, the J call TRBJ2-7, with 7 bases lining up with TRBD2. With V trimmed by 6 bases and J by 3 bases, 8 bases remained unmatched. The CDR3 has 14 residues. CDR1 MNHEY and CDR2 SMNVEV come from the germline V gene (reference sequence). The CDR3, as DNA: TGTGCCAGCAGGGACCAAGCGGGGCACTACGAGCAGTACTTC. Its protein product is CASRDQAGHYEQYF.

The chain recombines TRBV30 with TRBJ2-7; TRBD1 matches at 7 bases. The germline V gene encodes CDR1 GTSNPN and CDR2 SVGIG (reference sequence). J gave up 2 bases and V 0 bases, and 13 bases lay outside the gene matches. The CDR3 loop spans 17 amino acids. For the CDR3, the DNA is TGTGCCTGGAGTGTACTATCCCCGGACAGGCGCACCTACGAGCAGTACTTC. Its protein is CAWSVLSPDRRTYEQYF.

On this clone itself: At one end the junction does not follow the germline gene, possibly because of a read error. The CDR3 region is CASSLGTRDSGTQYF. The CDR3 DNA sequence: TGTGCTAGCAGCTTAGGGACCCGGGACAGCGGGACCCAGTACTTC. This chain links TRBV7-7 with TRBJ2-5, with 7 positions matching TRBD1. The CDR3 consists of 15 residues. Germline assignment: CDR1 SSHAT and CDR2 FNYEAQ (reference sequence).

The rearrangement uses TRBV5-1 and TRBJ2-1; tentatively, D is TRBD1 (5 bases). Between the trimmed V and J ends, which lost 3 bases and 0 bases, there was a span of 31 bases. Germline values: CDR1 SGHRS, CDR2 YFSETQ. The CDR3 has 22 amino acids. This CDR3 reads CASSSSPKIPQGPESSYNEQFF. The CDR3 DNA follows: TGCGCCAGCAGCTCATCACCTAAGATTCCGCAGGGTCCGGAGAGCTCCTACAATGAGCAGTTCTTC.

The chain recombines TRBV4-1 with TRBJ1-5, with TRBD1 matching 7 bases. This CDR3 has 15 amino acids. V shed 4 bases, J shed 12 bases, and the junction held 15 bases outside the gene matches. Germline-derived CDR1 and CDR2 are MGHRA and YSYEKL. The CDR3 sequence is CASSPLFGTARFQHF. The CDR3 region has the DNA TGCGCCAGCAGCCCTCTCTTTGGGACAGCCCGTTTCCAGCATTTT.

The chain joins TRBV27 to TRBJ2-7; 12 nucleotides align to TRBD2. Germline V gene data show CDR1 as MNHEY and CDR2 as SMNVEV (reference sequence). V lost 2 bases, J lost 7 bases, and 6 bases stayed unmatched. The CDR3 extends over 15 amino acids. CDR3 DNA sequence: TGTGCCAGCAGTTTAATTCTAGCGGGGGGGCTTGAGCAGTACTTC. Amino acid sequence: CASSLILAGGLEQYF.

The CDR3 sequence is CAWSARGRRETQYF. The CDR3 nucleotides read TGTGCCTGGAGTGCAAGGGGAAGAAGGGAGACCCAGTACTTC. The V and J genes are TRBV30 and TRBJ2-5; D is possibly TRBD1 (5 bases). CDR3 length: 14 amino acids. With 1 base removed from V and 5 bases from J, the gap between germline ends came to 14 bases. Germline CDR1 is GTSNPN and CDR2 is SVGIG (reference sequence).

The V gene is TRBV5-1, the J gene TRBJ1-1; TRBD1 matches at 7 bases. CDR3 length: 13 residues. Germline CDR1 reads SGHRS; CDR2 reads YFSETQ. The ends lost 3 bases at V and 5 bases at J; junction bases unmatched: 4. The CDR3 DNA reads TGCGCCAGCAGCTATCAGGGGGGTACTGAAGCTTTCTTT. Its protein is CASSYQGGTEAFF.

CDR3 nucleotides: TGCGCCAGCAGCTCCGTGACAGTCCAAGAGACCCAGTACTTC. The encoded protein is CASSSVTVQETQYF. The chain uses TRBV5-1 and TRBJ2-5, with D possibly TRBD1 on 5 matching bases. The CDR3 covers 14 residues. The ends were cut back, 3 bases at V and 1 base at J, with 10 bases in the middle. Germline lookup yields CDR1 SGHRS and CDR2 YFSETQ.

The rearrangement uses TRBV28 and TRBJ1-6, with D unclear. CDR3 length equals 15 residues. Trimming removed 3 bases at V and 7 bases at J, with 13 bases between. The germline V gene has CDR1 MDHEN and CDR2 SYDVKM. CDR3 nucleotide sequence: TGTGCCAGCAGTTTTCCCGCATCGAGAAATTCACCCCTCCACTTT. Translated: CASSFPASRNSPLHF.

The chain couples TRBV5-4 to TRBJ2-1, with D possibly TRBD2 on 6 matching bases. Germline CDR1 SGHNT, CDR2 YYREEE (reference sequence). The CDR3 length is 16 residues. V was shortened by 3 bases and J by 7 bases, with 20 bases between the two germline ends. CDR3 sequence (DNA): TGTGCCAGCAGCTACGGGACTCCCGCGACTTTAAATGAGCAGTTCTTC. This sequence encodes CASSYGTPATLNEQFF.

The chain links TRBV18 to TRBJ1-2, with unresolved D. V was pared by 6 bases and J by 7 bases, with 9 bases between. The CDR3 covers 11 residues. Germline V gene data show CDR1 as KGHSH and CDR2 as LQKENI. CDR3 nucleotide sequence: TGTGCCAGCTCTCTGGAGGCTGGCTACACCTTC. It is translated as CASSLEAGYTF.

This chain uses TRBV14 with TRBJ2-6; D remains unclear. V lost 2 bases and J lost 0, with 17 bases in between. Germline V lookup: CDR1 SGHDN, CDR2 FVKESK. This CDR3 is built from 19 residues. In DNA, the CDR3 is TGTGCCAGCAGCCAACCCCAGGTATACCGCTTCTCTGGGGCCAACGTCCTGACTTTC. Encoded protein: CASSQPQVYRFSGANVLTF.

The V and J genes are TRBV9 and TRBJ1-5; tentative D call: TRBD1 (6 bases). CDR1 and CDR2 from the germline V gene are SGDLS and YYNGEE. CDR3 length: 15 amino acids. The V and J ends lost 4 bases and 6 bases respectively, with 17 bases between them. The CDR3 DNA reads as TGTGCCAGCAGCCCGATCGGGGGGGCTGGTCAGCCCCAGCATTTT. As protein: CASSPIGGAGQPQHF.

CDR3 in amino acids: CASSQGGTRGYEQYF. The CDR3 DNA reads TGTGCCAGCAGCCAAGGGGGGACTAGAGGCTACGAGCAGTACTTC. The genes are TRBV4-2 and TRBJ2-7; 8 bases match TRBD2. Germline lookup yields CDR1 LGHNA and CDR2 YNFKEQ. The CDR3 runs to 15 residues. Trimming took 1 base from V and 3 from J; bases not matched to a gene: 5.

This chain links TRBV10-1 with TRBJ1-4, with D tentatively TRBD1 (6 bases). Germline-derived CDR1 and CDR2 are WNHNN and SYGVQD (reference sequence). This CDR3 contains 14 residues. Trimming took 6 bases from V and 6 from J, leaving 14 bases between them. In DNA, the CDR3 is TGCGCCAGCAGAGGACAAGGGGGAGATGAAAAACTGTTTTTT. It codes for CASRGQGGDEKLFF.

V usage is TRBV6-1 and J usage is TRBJ1-1, with D possibly being TRBD1 (5 bases). CDR3 length: 14 amino acids. Germline V gene lookup returns CDR1 MNHNS and CDR2 SASEGT. V was pared by 10 bases and J by 0 bases, with 15 bases between. The CDR3 nucleotides are TGTGCCACTTTAAAGGGGATGGTGAACACTGAAGCTTTCTTT. This translates into CATLKGMVNTEAFF.

The chain couples TRBV27 to TRBJ1-2; a weak D match, TRBD1 (5 bases). Germline CDR1 reads MNHEY; CDR2 reads SMNVEV (reference sequence). V lost 3 bases, J lost 8 bases, and 16 bases lay in between. CDR3 length: 14 amino acids. The CDR3 reads CASSFSTHGGGYTF. As DNA, the CDR3 is TGTGCCAGCAGTTTTTCAACCCACGGGGGGGGCTACACCTTC.

The chain employs TRBV12-5 and TRBJ2-5, with D maybe TRBD1 (6 bases). Trimming pared 0 bases from V and 2 bases from J, leaving 13 bases between. The germline CDR1 and CDR2 sequences are LGHNT and FRNRAP. The CDR3 consists of 16 residues. The CDR3 DNA follows: TGTGCTAGTGGTTTGGTACAAAAGACAGGACAAGAGACCCAGTACTTC. It is translated as CASGLVQKTGQETQYF.

This chain joins TRBV11-3 and TRBJ2-2; D is unresolved. The CDR3 has 15 residues. V was cut by 5 bases and J by 3 bases, with 13 bases left in between. CDR1 is SGHNT and CDR2 is YENEEA in the germline V gene. CDR3 region: CASSRFVRDTGELFF. In nucleotides, the CDR3 is TGTGCCAGCAGCCGCTTTGTCCGGGACACCGGGGAGCTGTTTTTT.

This chain uses TRBV28 with TRBJ1-2; TRBD1 aligns across 7 bases. This CDR3 contains 17 residues. V dropped 7 bases and J dropped 1; count of bases not matched to a gene: 15. The germline CDR1 and CDR2 sequences are MDHEN and SYDVKM. The CDR3 DNA reads TGTGCCAGCACAACCCCAACAGGGGCACCGATTAACTATGGCTACACCTTC. Its protein is CASTTPTGAPINYGYTF.

The V call is TRBV6-1, the J call TRBJ1-3; D gene unclear. Germline CDR1 MNHNS, CDR2 SASEGT. V was clipped by 6 bases and J by 0 bases, with 9 bases between them. CDR3 length: 14 amino acids. The CDR3: CASSPSVSGNTIYF. As DNA, the CDR3 is TGTGCCAGCAGCCCCAGTGTCTCTGGAAACACCATATATTTT.